Presented here are 27 T cell receptor beta chains from one specimen sequenced in a study of graft-versus-host responses after intestinal transplantation. The method was immunoSEQ multiplex PCR; TCRdb's version includes in-frame clones alone and lacks a portion of them. The table includes tens of thousands of clones, around 93% detected once. The sequenced sample was PBMCs, obtained 98 days after intestinal transplantation. Receptors originate from a human patient who received an intestinal transplant, so some T cells may come from the graft donor.

This clone was detected only a few times. This CDR3 is CASSIVDPAEQYF. In nucleotides, the CDR3 is TGTGCCAGTAGTATAGTGGATCCAGCCGAGCAGTACTTC. The rearrangement uses TRBV19 and TRBJ2-7; D gene unclear. The CDR3 contains 13 residues. Germline V gene lookup returns CDR1 LNHDA and CDR2 SQIVND (reference sequence). The V and J ends lost 1 base and 6 bases respectively, with 10 bases between them.

The rearrangement uses TRBV6-5 and TRBJ1-2, with D perhaps matching TRBD1 (6 bases). V gave up 4 bases and J gave up 9 bases, with 15 bases separating them. The CDR3 runs 13 residues. The germline gives CDR1 MNHEY, CDR2 SVGAGI. The CDR3 nucleotides read TGTGCCAGCAGTTTCAGACAGGCAATGAGCTACACCTTC. Amino acids: CASSFRQAMSYTF.

J is TRBJ2-1 and V is TRBV7-9; maybe TRBD1 (7 bases). Germline V gene sequence: CDR1 SEHNR, CDR2 FQNEAQ (reference sequence). CDR3 length: 17 amino acids. The V gene lost 5 bases and the J gene lost 1 base, with 18 bases spanning the gap. The CDR3 protein is CASSPPQGGPSYNEQFF. DNA for the CDR3: TGTGCCAGCAGCCCCCCCCAGGGGGGACCATCCTACAATGAGCAGTTCTTC. The full variable domain, its missing parts supplied by reference TRBV7-9 and TRBJ2-1, is DTGVSQNPRHKITKRGQNVTFRCDPISEHNRLYWYRQTLGQGPEFLTYFQNEAQLEKSRLLSDRFSAERPKGSFSTLEIQRTEQGDSAMYLCASSPPQGGPSYNEQFFGPGTRLTVL.

The chain is built from TRBV9 and TRBJ2-3; D may be TRBD2 (6 bases). The ends were cut back, 3 bases at V and 5 bases at J, with 16 bases in the middle. The length of the CDR3 is 15 residues. In germline, CDR1 is SGDLS, CDR2 YYNGEE. CDR3 DNA sequence: TGTGCCAGCAGCGCGAGGACACCGGAGGGAGATACGCAGTATTTT. It codes for CASSARTPEGDTQYF.

The gene calls are TRBV6-4 and TRBJ2-3, with 7 bases fitting TRBD1. V gave up 3 bases and J gave up 6 bases; unmatched junction bases: 6. CDR1 is MRHNA, CDR2 SNTAGT, per germline. The CDR3 sequence is 14 residues long. The CDR3 DNA reads TGTGCCAGCAGTGAAGAGGGGGCACAGGATACGCAGTATTTT. Translating gives CASSEEGAQDTQYF.

This clone was picked up a small number of times. The chain is built from TRBV6-1 and TRBJ2-7; 7 bases match TRBD1. This CDR3 spans 15 amino acids. Per the germline V gene, CDR1 is MNHNS and CDR2 is SASEGT. J lost 3 bases, V lost 2 bases, and 7 bases had no gene match. The CDR3 protein is CASSETPQGYYEQYF. The CDR3 coding sequence is TGTGCCAGCAGTGAAACTCCACAGGGGTACTACGAGCAGTACTTC.

This clone came up once. CDR3 region: CASSITTGDTGELFF. The DNA of the CDR3 is TGTGCCAGCAGTATCACCACAGGGGACACCGGGGAGCTGTTTTTT. J is TRBJ2-2 and V is TRBV6-5, with 7 bases that match TRBD1. The CDR3 is made up of 15 amino acids. J gave up 3 bases and V 5 bases, and 6 bases lay outside the gene matches. The germline gives CDR1 MNHEY, CDR2 SVGAGI.

The V and J genes are TRBV9 and TRBJ1-2; D gene unclear. Trimming pared 0 bases from V and 4 bases from J, leaving 10 bases between. Germline V gene sequence: CDR1 SGDLS, CDR2 YYNGEE. The CDR3 covers 14 residues. The CDR3 spells CASSVGRLFYGYTF. CDR3 DNA sequence: TGTGCCAGCAGCGTAGGACGGCTCTTCTATGGCTACACCTTC.

This clone has a single count. This chain joins TRBV4-1 and TRBJ1-4; D is ambiguous. This CDR3 comprises 17 residues. Looked up from germline, CDR1 is MGHRA and CDR2 is YSYEKL. The V and J ends lost 1 base and 0 bases respectively, with 12 bases between them. The DNA for the CDR3 is TGCGCCAGCAGCCAAGTTGGGGAGCGAGCAACTAATGAAAAACTGTTTTTT. Translating gives CASSQVGERATNEKLFF.

As DNA, the CDR3 is TGTGCCAGCAGTCTCGGACAGGGGTATAATTCACCCCTCCACTTT. Translating gives CASSLGQGYNSPLHF. The genes are TRBV11-2 and TRBJ1-6; TRBD1 aligns across 9 bases. The CDR3 has 15 residues. The J segment lost 4 bases and the V segment lost 6 bases, leaving 4 bases of the junction unmatched. Germline-derived CDR1 and CDR2 are SGHAT and FQNNGV.

This clone has just one count. V and J are TRBV11-2 and TRBJ2-7; tentatively, D is TRBD1 (5 bases). V dropped 4 bases and J dropped 3 bases, with 19 bases sitting between them. The germline V gene encodes CDR1 SGHAT and CDR2 FQNNGV. The length of the CDR3 is 16 residues. The CDR3 DNA is TGTGCCAGCAGCTCCCTGACTGGGGCCCTCTACTACGAGCAGTACTTC. It encodes CASSSLTGALYYEQYF.

The chain joins TRBV27 to TRBJ2-1, with 7 bases that match TRBD2. The J segment lost 0 bases and the V segment lost 4 bases, leaving 0 bases of the junction unmatched. Looked up from germline, CDR1 is MNHEY and CDR2 is SMNVEV (reference sequence). The CDR3 contains 14 residues. Written as DNA, the CDR3 is TGTGCCAGCAGTTCTAGCGGCTCCTACAATGAGCAGTTCTTC. This codes for CASSSSGSYNEQFF.

V is TRBV10-3 and J is TRBJ2-1; 9 bases match TRBD2. This CDR3 is built from 14 residues. Germline V CDR1 and CDR2: ENHRY, SYGVKD. Trimming at V came to 0 bases and at J to 7 bases, leaving 1 base not matched to a gene. CDR3 DNA sequence: TGTGCCATCAGTGAGTCCACTAGCGGGAATGAGCAGTTCTTC. Its translation: CAISESTSGNEQFF.

This clone appeared a single time. V usage is TRBV27 and J usage is TRBJ2-1; TRBD1 aligns across 8 bases. Germline loops: CDR1 MNHEY, CDR2 SMNVEV (reference sequence). The CDR3 extends over 15 amino acids. V dropped 3 bases and J dropped 5; count of bases not matched to a gene: 6. The CDR3 loop is CASSLSGRGHNEQFF. As DNA, the CDR3 is TGTGCCAGCAGTTTGTCCGGCAGGGGGCACAATGAGCAGTTCTTC.

The V gene is TRBV9, the J gene TRBJ2-1; 8 bases agree with TRBD2. Germline lookup yields CDR1 SGDLS and CDR2 YYNGEE. The CDR3 spans 15 residues. V trimming: 3 bases; J trimming: 4 bases; junction bases outside the gene matches: 6. This chain's CDR3 is CASSGAGGQYNEQFF. The CDR3, as DNA: TGTGCCAGCAGCGGTGCGGGAGGCCAGTACAATGAGCAGTTCTTC. Combining the CDR3 with reference TRBV9 and TRBJ2-1 gives the whole variable domain DSGVTQTPKHLITATGQRVTLRCSPRSGDLSVYWYQQSLDQGLQFLIQYYNGEERAKGNILERFSAQQFPDLHSELNLSSLELGDSALYFCASSGAGGQYNEQFFGPGTRLTVL.

This clone has more than one count but fewer than ten. V and J are TRBV2 and TRBJ2-7; 9 nucleotides match TRBD2. The germline gives CDR1 SNHLY, CDR2 FYNNEI. Trimming removed 4 bases from V and 2 bases from J; junction bases left unmatched: 3. The CDR3 length is 14 residues. CDR3 protein: CASSGGGGAYEQYF. CDR3 sequence (DNA): TGTGCCAGCAGTGGCGGCGGGGGGGCCTACGAGCAGTACTTC.

CDR3 in amino acids: CASSPLLRGEQYF. In DNA, the CDR3 is TGTGCCAGCAGCCCTTTACTACGGGGGGAGCAGTACTTC. The chain employs TRBV11-2 and TRBJ2-7; TRBD2 is a possible D gene (6 bases). CDR1 and CDR2 (germline): SGHAT, FQNNGV. V dropped 5 bases and J dropped 7 bases, with 15 bases sitting between them. The CDR3 has 13 amino acids.

The genes are TRBV4-1 and TRBJ1-1; D perhaps matches TRBD1 (6 bases). The V end was cut by 4 bases, the J end by 3 bases, with 12 bases between. There are 14 residues in the CDR3. Germline V gene data show CDR1 as MGHRA and CDR2 as YSYEKL. The CDR3 DNA sequence: TGCGCCAGCAGCCCCACAGGGCAGGACACTGAAGCTTTCTTT. It codes for CASSPTGQDTEAFF.

The J gene is TRBJ1-2, the V gene TRBV6-1; no clear D. This CDR3 has 12 amino acids. Trimming stripped 7 bases from V and 6 bases from J, with 12 bases between. CDR1 and CDR2 from the germline V gene are MNHNS and SASEGT. CDR3 in DNA: TGTGCCAGCAACTCCAGGCTAGATGGCTACACCTTC. It translates to CASNSRLDGYTF.

The chain employs TRBV11-3 and TRBJ1-1; D unclear. The CDR3 spans 13 residues. The V gene's germline CDR1 is SGHNT and CDR2 YENEEA. V was clipped by 4 bases and J by 3 bases, with 9 bases between them. The CDR3 loop reads CASSSTVDTEAFF. The CDR3 nucleotides are TGTGCCAGCAGCTCCACAGTGGACACTGAAGCTTTCTTT.

This rearrangement joins TRBV25-1 to TRBJ2-6; D possibly uses TRBD1 or TRBD2 (5 bases each). V was cut by 7 bases and J by 6 bases, with 19 bases left in between. The CDR3 consists of 16 residues. Germline CDR1 reads MGHDK; CDR2 reads SYGVNS. CDR3 in DNA: TGTGCCAGCACCTCGGTAGGGGACCCCCAGGCCAACGTCCTGACTTTC. Its translation: CASTSVGDPQANVLTF.

The chain employs TRBV14 and TRBJ2-7; TRBD2 matches at 11 bases. The V segment lost 4 bases and the J segment 3 bases; nucleotides outside the gene matches: 8. The CDR3 is 16 residues long. Germline V CDR1 and CDR2: SGHDN, FVKESK. Written as DNA, the CDR3 is TGTGCCAGCAGCCTGGGACTAGCGGAGCCCTTCTACGAGCAGTACTTC. Residues: CASSLGLAEPFYEQYF.

The rearrangement uses TRBV5-6 and TRBJ2-1; 7 nucleotides align to TRBD1. Trimming removed 4 bases from V and 0 bases from J; junction bases left unmatched: 10. The CDR3 has 17 amino acids. The germline gives CDR1 SGHDT, CDR2 YYEEEE. The chain's CDR3 is CASSRPPTGSSYNEQFF. CDR3 sequence (DNA): TGTGCCAGCAGCCGCCCCCCGACAGGGAGCTCCTACAATGAGCAGTTCTTC.

In its sample, this clone was seen once. In DNA form, the CDR3 reads TGTGCCAGCTCCCCCCTGGTAGGGTACAACGAGCAGTACTTC. It yields the protein CASSPLVGYNEQYF. V is TRBV27 and J is TRBJ2-7; no clear D. The CDR3 loop spans 14 amino acids. Trimming took 8 bases from V and 5 from J, leaving 19 bases between them. From germline, CDR1 is MNHEY and CDR2 SMNVEV (reference sequence).

The chain has TRBV10-3 and TRBJ1-1, with 7 bases lining up with TRBD1. The CDR3 has 17 amino acids. Germline CDR1 ENHRY, CDR2 SYGVKD. The V gene end was trimmed by 6 bases and the J gene end by 0 bases; junction bases not matched to a gene: 13. The CDR3 loop is CAIRSGQLANLNTEAFF. The DNA of the CDR3 is TGTGCCATCAGGTCGGGACAGCTGGCCAATTTGAACACTGAAGCTTTCTTT.

This clone was picked up one time. The V and J genes are TRBV4-2 and TRBJ2-3; D assignment may be TRBD1 or TRBD2 (5 bases each). The CDR3 totals 14 residues. V lost 6 bases and J 0 bases, leaving 10 bases between the germline ends. From germline, CDR1 is LGHNA and CDR2 YNFKEQ. The CDR3 bases are TGTGCCAGCAGACGGGACCTTAGCACAGATACGCAGTATTTT. Translated: CASRRDLSTDTQYF.

The rearrangement links TRBV6-5 to TRBJ2-1; a weak D match, TRBD2 (6 bases). The CDR3 covers 16 residues. V was clipped by 2 bases and J by 7 bases, with 18 bases between them. Germline lookup yields CDR1 MNHEY and CDR2 SVGAGI. For the CDR3, the DNA is TGTGCCAGCAGTTACAGGGTTGCGGGACCCCATAATGAGCAGTTCTTC. It yields the protein CASSYRVAGPHNEQFF.